This record concerns one TCR beta chain sequence. No antigen is known for it. The germline gene is not matched at one end of the junction; a read error may be the cause. The data are from a study of tumor and adjacent non-tumor tissue in lung cancer. On the study more broadly: Around 4.2 million productive TCRbeta reads were obtained per sample on average. Overall study findings and caveats: Normal lung showed higher cumulative top 100 clone frequency than tumor. TCR diversity was significantly greater in tumor than normal lung tissue.

The CDR3 has 16 residues. The V gene's germline CDR1 is DFQATT and CDR2 SNEGSKA (reference sequence). RNA was extracted from bulk tissue without any cell sorting. Distant lung tissue was collected more than 3 cm away from the tumor edge. Three rounds of nested PCR, following a modified ARM-PCR protocol, produced the TCRbeta library. TCRdb reprocessed the multiplex PCR reads with MiXCR, giving one entry per CDR3 protein. Found here are some 100,000 distinct CDR3 sequences, about 62% of them singletons; the top ten hold less than 20%. This clonotype was obtained from a young man with non-small cell lung cancer. What was sequenced was distant non-tumor lung tissue. The chain carries TRBV20-1 and TRBJ2-1, with TRBD2 matching over 8 bases. CDR3 loop: CSAKDPTSGSYNEQLF. The DNA of the CDR3 is TGCAGTGCTAAAGATCCCACTAGCGGCTCCTACAATGAGCAGCTCTTC.